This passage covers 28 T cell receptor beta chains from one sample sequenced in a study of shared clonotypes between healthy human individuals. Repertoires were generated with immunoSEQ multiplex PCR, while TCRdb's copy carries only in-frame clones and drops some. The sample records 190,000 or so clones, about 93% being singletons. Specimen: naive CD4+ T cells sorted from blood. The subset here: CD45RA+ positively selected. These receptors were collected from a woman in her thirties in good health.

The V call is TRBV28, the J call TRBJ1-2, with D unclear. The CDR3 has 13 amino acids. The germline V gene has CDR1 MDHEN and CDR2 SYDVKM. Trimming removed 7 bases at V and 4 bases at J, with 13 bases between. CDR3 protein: CASTVRGPYGYTF. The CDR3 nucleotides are TGTGCCAGCACCGTCCGGGGTCCCTATGGCTACACCTTC.

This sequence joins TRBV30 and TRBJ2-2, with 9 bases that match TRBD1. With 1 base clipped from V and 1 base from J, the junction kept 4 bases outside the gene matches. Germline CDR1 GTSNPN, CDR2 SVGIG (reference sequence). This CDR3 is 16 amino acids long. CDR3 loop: CAWSAQGAGNTGELFF. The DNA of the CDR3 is TGTGCCTGGAGTGCACAGGGGGCTGGGAACACCGGGGAGCTGTTTTTT.

CDR3: CASSLPFSYEQYF. Written as DNA, the CDR3 is TGTGCCAGCAGCCTACCCTTTTCCTACGAGCAGTACTTC. The genes are TRBV5-4 and TRBJ2-7; D remains unclear. The CDR3 consists of 13 residues. V was clipped by 4 bases and J by 1 base, with 9 bases between them. Germline loops: CDR1 SGHNT, CDR2 YYREEE (reference sequence).

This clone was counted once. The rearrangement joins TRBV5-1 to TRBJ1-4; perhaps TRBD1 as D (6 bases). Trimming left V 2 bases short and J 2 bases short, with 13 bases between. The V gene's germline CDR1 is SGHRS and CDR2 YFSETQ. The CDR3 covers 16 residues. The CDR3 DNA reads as TGCGCCAGCAGCTTTCGGGTCGGGGGCACTAATGAAAAACTGTTTTTT. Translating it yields CASSFRVGGTNEKLFF.

The DNA of the CDR3 is TGTGCCAGCTCACCACCGGCGGTTCAAGAGACCCAGTACTTC. As protein: CASSPPAVQETQYF. The J gene is TRBJ2-5, the V gene TRBV18; D unclear. The CDR3 is 14 residues long. Looked up from germline, CDR1 is KGHSH and CDR2 is LQKENI. V was pared by 0 bases and J by 2 bases, with 7 bases between.

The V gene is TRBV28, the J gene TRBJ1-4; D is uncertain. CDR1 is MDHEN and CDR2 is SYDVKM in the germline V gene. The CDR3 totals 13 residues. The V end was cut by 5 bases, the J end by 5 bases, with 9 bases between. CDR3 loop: CASSRVINEKLFF. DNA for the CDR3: TGTGCCAGCAGTCGGGTGATAAATGAAAAACTGTTTTTT.

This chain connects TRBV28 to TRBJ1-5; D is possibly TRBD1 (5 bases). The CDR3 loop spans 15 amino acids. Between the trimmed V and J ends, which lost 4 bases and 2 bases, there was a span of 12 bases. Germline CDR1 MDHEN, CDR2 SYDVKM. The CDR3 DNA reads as TGTGCCAGCAGTTCCCTGGGGGAGGGCAATCAGCCCCAGCATTTT. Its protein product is CASSSLGEGNQPQHF.

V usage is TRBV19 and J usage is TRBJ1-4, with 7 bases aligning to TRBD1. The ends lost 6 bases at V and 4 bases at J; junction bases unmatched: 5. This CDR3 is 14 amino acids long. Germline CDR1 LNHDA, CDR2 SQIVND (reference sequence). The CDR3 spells CASSPGQLNEKLFF. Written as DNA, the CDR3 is TGTGCCAGTAGCCCGGGACAGCTTAATGAAAAACTGTTTTTT.

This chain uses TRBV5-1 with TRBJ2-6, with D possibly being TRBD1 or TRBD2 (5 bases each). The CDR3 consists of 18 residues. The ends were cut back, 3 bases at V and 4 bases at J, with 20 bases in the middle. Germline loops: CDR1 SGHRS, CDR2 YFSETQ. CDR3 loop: CASSSYRDEGPGANVLTF. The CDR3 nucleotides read TGCGCCAGCAGCTCATATCGGGACGAAGGCCCCGGGGCCAACGTCCTGACTTTC.

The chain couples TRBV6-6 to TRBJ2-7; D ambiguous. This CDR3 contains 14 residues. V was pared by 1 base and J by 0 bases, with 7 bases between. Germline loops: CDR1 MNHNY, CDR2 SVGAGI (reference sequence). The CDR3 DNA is TGTGCCAGCAGTTACTTCGAAAGCTCCTACGAGCAGTACTTC. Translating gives CASSYFESSYEQYF.

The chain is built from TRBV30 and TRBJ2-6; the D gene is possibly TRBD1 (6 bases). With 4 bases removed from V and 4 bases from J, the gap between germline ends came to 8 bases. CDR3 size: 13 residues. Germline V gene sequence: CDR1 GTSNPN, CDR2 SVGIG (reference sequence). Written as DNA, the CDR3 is TGTGCCTGGACAGGGGCCGGGGCCAACGTCCTGACTTTC. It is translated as CAWTGAGANVLTF.

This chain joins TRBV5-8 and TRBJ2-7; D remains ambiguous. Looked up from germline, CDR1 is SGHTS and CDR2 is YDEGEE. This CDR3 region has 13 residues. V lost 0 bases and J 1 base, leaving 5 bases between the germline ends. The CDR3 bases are TGTGCCAGCAGCTTGGCCAGATCCTACGAGCAGTACTTC. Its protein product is CASSLARSYEQYF.

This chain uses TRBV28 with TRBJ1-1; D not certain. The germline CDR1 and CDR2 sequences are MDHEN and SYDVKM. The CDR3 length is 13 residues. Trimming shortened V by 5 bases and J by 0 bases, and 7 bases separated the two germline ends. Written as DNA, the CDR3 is TGTGCCAGCAGTCCTTCATTGAACACTGAAGCTTTCTTT. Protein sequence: CASSPSLNTEAFF.

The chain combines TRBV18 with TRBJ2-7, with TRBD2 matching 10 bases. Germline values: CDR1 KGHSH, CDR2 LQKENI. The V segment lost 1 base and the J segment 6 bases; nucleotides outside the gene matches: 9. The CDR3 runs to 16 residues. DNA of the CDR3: TGTGCCAGCTCACCACGGGAAACTAGCGGGAAGGGCGAGCAGTACTTC. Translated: CASSPRETSGKGEQYF.

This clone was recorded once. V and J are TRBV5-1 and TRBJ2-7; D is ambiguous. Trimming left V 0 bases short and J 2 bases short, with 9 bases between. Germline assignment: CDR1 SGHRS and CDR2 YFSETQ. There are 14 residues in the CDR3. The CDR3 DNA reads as TGCGCCAGCAGCTTGGCCCTGGAGCCCTACGAGCAGTACTTC. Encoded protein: CASSLALEPYEQYF.

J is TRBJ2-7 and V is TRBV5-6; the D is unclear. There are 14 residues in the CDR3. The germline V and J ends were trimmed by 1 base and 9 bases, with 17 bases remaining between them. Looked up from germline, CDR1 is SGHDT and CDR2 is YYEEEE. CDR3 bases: TGTGCCAGCAGCTTGTTCGGACCTGGTGGCGGGCAGTACTTC. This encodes CASSLFGPGGGQYF.

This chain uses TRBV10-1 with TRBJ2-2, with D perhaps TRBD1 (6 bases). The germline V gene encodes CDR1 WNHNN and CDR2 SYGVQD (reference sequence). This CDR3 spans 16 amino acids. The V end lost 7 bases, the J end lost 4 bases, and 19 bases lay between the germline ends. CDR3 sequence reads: CASTDGDTAGTGELFF. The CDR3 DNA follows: TGCGCCAGCACCGACGGGGACACTGCCGGCACCGGGGAGCTGTTTTTT.

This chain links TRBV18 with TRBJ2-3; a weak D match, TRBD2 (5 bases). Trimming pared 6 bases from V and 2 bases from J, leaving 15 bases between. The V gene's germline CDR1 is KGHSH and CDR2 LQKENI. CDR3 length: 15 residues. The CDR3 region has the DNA TGTGCCAGCTCCCCGGGAAGGGCGGACACAGATACGCAGTATTTT. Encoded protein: CASSPGRADTDTQYF.

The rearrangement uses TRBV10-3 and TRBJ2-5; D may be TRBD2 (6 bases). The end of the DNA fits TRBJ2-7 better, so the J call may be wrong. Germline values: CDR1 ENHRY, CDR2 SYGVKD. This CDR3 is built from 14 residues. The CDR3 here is CAGRAGPPSYEQYF. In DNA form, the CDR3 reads TGTGCCGGACGGGCGGGGCCGCCCTCCTACGAGCAGTACTTC.

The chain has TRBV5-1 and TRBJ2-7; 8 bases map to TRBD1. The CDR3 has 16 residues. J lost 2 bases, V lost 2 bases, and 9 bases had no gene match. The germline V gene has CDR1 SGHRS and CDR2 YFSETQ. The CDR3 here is CASSFKEGQVAYEQYF. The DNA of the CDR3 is TGCGCCAGCAGCTTTAAGGAGGGACAGGTTGCCTACGAGCAGTACTTC.

The CDR3 loop reads CASSLADLKRYEQYF. The CDR3 bases are TGTGCCAGCAGCTTAGCGGACCTGAAACGGTACGAGCAGTACTTC. This rearrangement joins TRBV7-8 to TRBJ2-7; D ambiguous. Trimming left V 0 bases short and J 4 bases short, with 13 bases between. The CDR3 has 15 residues. Germline V gene data show CDR1 as SGHVS and CDR2 as FQNEAQ.

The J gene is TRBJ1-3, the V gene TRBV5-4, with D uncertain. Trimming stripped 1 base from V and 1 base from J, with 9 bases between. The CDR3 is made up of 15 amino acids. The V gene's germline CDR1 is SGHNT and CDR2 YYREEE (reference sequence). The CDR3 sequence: CASSLQGLSGNTIYF. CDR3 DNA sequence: TGTGCCAGCAGCTTGCAAGGGTTATCTGGAAACACCATATATTTT.

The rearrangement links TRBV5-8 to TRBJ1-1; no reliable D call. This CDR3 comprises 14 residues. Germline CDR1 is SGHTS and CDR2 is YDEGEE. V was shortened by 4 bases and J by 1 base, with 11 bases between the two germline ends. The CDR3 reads CASSNWPGNTEAFF. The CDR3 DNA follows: TGTGCCAGCAGCAACTGGCCAGGGAACACTGAAGCTTTCTTT.

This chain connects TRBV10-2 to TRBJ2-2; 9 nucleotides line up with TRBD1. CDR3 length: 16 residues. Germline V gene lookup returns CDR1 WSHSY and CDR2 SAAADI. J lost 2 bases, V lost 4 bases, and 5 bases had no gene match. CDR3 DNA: TGCGCCAGCAGTGCGCGGACAGGGGTTAACACCGGGGAGCTGTTTTTT. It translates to CASSARTGVNTGELFF.

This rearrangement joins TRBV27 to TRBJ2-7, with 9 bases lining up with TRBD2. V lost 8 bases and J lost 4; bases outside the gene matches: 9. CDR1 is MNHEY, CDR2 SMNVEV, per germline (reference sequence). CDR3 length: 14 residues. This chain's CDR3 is CASSPGTSLYEQYF. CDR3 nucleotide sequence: TGTGCCAGCTCCCCCGGGACTAGCTTATACGAGCAGTACTTC.

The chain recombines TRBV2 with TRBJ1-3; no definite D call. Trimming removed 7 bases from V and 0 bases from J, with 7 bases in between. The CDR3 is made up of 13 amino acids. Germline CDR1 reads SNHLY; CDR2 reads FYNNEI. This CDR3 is CASTKDSGNTIYF. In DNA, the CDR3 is TGTGCCAGCACGAAAGACTCTGGAAACACCATATATTTT.

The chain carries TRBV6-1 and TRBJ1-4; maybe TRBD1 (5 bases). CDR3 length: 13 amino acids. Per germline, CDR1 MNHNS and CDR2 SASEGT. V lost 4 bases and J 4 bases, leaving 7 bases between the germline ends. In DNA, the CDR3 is TGTGCCAGCAGTGGACAGATTAATGAAAAACTGTTTTTT. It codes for CASSGQINEKLFF.

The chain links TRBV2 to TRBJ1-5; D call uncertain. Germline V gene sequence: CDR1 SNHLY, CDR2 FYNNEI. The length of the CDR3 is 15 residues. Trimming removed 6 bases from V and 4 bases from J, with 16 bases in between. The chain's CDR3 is CASRDPSYKNQPQHF. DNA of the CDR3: TGTGCCAGCAGGGATCCGAGTTACAAGAATCAGCCCCAGCATTTT.